Shown below are 18 T cell receptor beta chains from a single sample sequenced in a study of blood T cell repertoires in COVID-19. Here immunoSEQ multiplex PCR was the method, and the copy in TCRdb shows in-frame clones only, minus some. The data hold roughly 65,000 clones, with roughly 77% observed a single time. Source material: peripheral blood. Source of these receptors: a man older than 75 with acute or convalescent COVID-19.

V gene TRBV20-1 combines with J gene TRBJ1-2, with no clear D. The V end lost 6 bases, the J end lost 8 bases, and 10 bases lay between the germline ends. CDR3 size: 10 residues. From germline, CDR1 is DFQATT and CDR2 SNEGSKA (reference sequence). The DNA of the CDR3 is TGCAGTGCGGAGACTGAAGGCTACACCTTC. Translation: CSAETEGYTF.

The chain recombines TRBV6-5 with TRBJ1-4; D may be TRBD1 (6 bases). Germline V gene sequence: CDR1 MNHEY, CDR2 SVGAGI. The length of the CDR3 is 15 residues. Trimming cost V 6 bases and J 4 bases, with 15 bases left between them. The CDR3 DNA reads TGTGCCAGCAGCTCGTCCGGGGGGCGTAATGAAAAACTGTTTTTT. It encodes CASSSSGGRNEKLFF.

This chain connects TRBV7-2 to TRBJ2-5; 11 bases agree with TRBD2. Germline values: CDR1 SGHTA, CDR2 FQGNSA. This CDR3 has 15 amino acids. The V segment lost 5 bases and the J segment 2 bases; nucleotides outside the gene matches: 4. CDR3 residues: CASSLSGRGQETQYF. The CDR3 DNA sequence: TGTGCCAGCAGCCTTAGCGGGAGGGGGCAAGAGACCCAGTACTTC.

The chain combines TRBV5-1 with TRBJ1-1, with D possibly being TRBD1 (6 bases). The CDR3 is 15 amino acids. Between the trimmed V and J ends, which lost 0 bases and 10 bases, there was a span of 19 bases. Germline V gene data show CDR1 as SGHRS and CDR2 as YFSETQ. The CDR3 spells CASSLAYVNRDIAFF. CDR3 DNA: TGCGCCAGCAGCTTGGCCTACGTCAATCGGGACATAGCTTTCTTT.

CDR3: CASSPRLGNEQFF. The CDR3 region has the DNA TGTGCCAGCAGCCCGCGACTCGGCAATGAGCAGTTCTTC. The chain links TRBV7-3 to TRBJ2-1; D call uncertain. Trimming shortened V by 5 bases and J by 6 bases, and 11 bases separated the two germline ends. Germline lookup yields CDR1 SGHTA and CDR2 FQGTGA. CDR3 size: 13 residues. The full variable domain, in which reference TRBV7-3 and TRBJ2-1 provide the parts outside the CDR3, is GAGVSQTPSNKVTEKGKYVELRCDPISGHTALYWYRQSLGQGPEFLIYFQGTGAADDSGLPNDRFFAVRPEGSVSTLKIQRTERGDSAVYLCASSPRLGNEQFFGPGTRLTVL.

V usage is TRBV28 and J usage is TRBJ1-1; 9 nucleotides agree with TRBD1. The CDR3 extends over 15 amino acids. The V gene end was trimmed by 5 bases and the J gene end by 6 bases; junction bases not matched to a gene: 10. Germline assignment: CDR1 MDHEN and CDR2 SYDVKM. The CDR3 nucleotides are TGTGCCAGCAGTCCCCCGGGACAGGGTTGGGCTGAAGCTTTCTTT. Translated, it gives CASSPPGQGWAEAFF. Full variable domain (rest looked up from reference TRBV28 and TRBJ1-1): DVKVTQSSRYLVKRTGEKVFLECVQDMDHENMFWYRQDPGLGLRLIYFSYDVKMKEKGDIPEGYSVSREKKERFSLILESASTNQTSMYLCASSPPGQGWAEAFFGQGTRLTVV.

The chain carries TRBV5-4 and TRBJ2-7; 8 bases map to TRBD2. The junction had 7 bases not matched to a gene; V was cut back by 3 bases and J by 2 bases. The germline CDR1 and CDR2 sequences are SGHNT and YYREEE (reference sequence). This CDR3 contains 15 residues. The CDR3 region has the DNA TGTGCCAGCAGCTCACCAGCGGGGGTTACCTACGAGCAGTACTTC. This codes for CASSSPAGVTYEQYF. Supplemented by reference TRBV5-4 and TRBJ2-7, the full variable domain reads ETGVTQSPTHLIKTRGQQVTLRCSSQSGHNTVSWYQQALGQGPQFIFQYYREEENGRGNFPPRFSGLQFPNYSSELNVNALELDDSALYLCASSSPAGVTYEQYFGPGTRLTVT.

The chain joins TRBV6-6 to TRBJ2-5, with TRBD1 identical over 9 bases. With 2 bases clipped from V and 7 bases from J, the junction kept 8 bases outside the gene matches. Germline CDR1 is MNHNY and CDR2 is SVGAGI (reference sequence). The CDR3 has 15 amino acids. DNA of the CDR3: TGTGCCAGCAGTTACGCAACAGGGGGCGCGGGGACCCAGTACTTC. Translating gives CASSYATGGAGTQYF.

The chain recombines TRBV30 with TRBJ1-2; a possible D gene is TRBD1 (5 bases). Trimming removed 2 bases from V and 3 bases from J, with 10 bases in between. This CDR3 spans 13 amino acids. Germline V gene sequence: CDR1 GTSNPN, CDR2 SVGIG (reference sequence). The CDR3 sequence: CAWSSGGYYGYTF. The CDR3 region has the DNA TGTGCCTGGAGTTCGGGGGGGTACTATGGCTACACCTTC.

The chain couples TRBV5-1 to TRBJ1-2, with D unresolved. V was trimmed by 0 bases and J by 8 bases, leaving 17 bases between them. Per germline, CDR1 SGHRS and CDR2 YFSETQ. The CDR3 covers 15 residues. The CDR3 sequence: CASSLVPGPSGGYTF. CDR3 in DNA: TGCGCCAGCAGCTTGGTCCCCGGTCCCTCAGGAGGCTACACCTTC. Full variable domain (outside the CDR3, taken from reference TRBV5-1 and TRBJ1-2): KAGVTQTPRYLIKTRGQQVTLSCSPISGHRSVSWYQQTPGQGLQFLFEYFSETQRNKGNFPGRFSGRQFSNSRSEMNVSTLELGDSALYLCASSLVPGPSGGYTFGSGTRLTVV.

The chain links TRBV6-6 to TRBJ2-1; 8 bases agree with TRBD1. V dropped 5 bases and J dropped 6; count of bases not matched to a gene: 6. In germline, CDR1 is MNHNY, CDR2 SVGAGI (reference sequence). The CDR3 has 14 residues. CDR3 in DNA: TGTGCCAGCAGTAACAGGGGGGTGAGCAATGAGCAGTTCTTC. Translating it yields CASSNRGVSNEQFF.

The CDR3: CASSTGLAGPSTDTQYF. CDR3 coding DNA: TGCGCCAGCAGCACTGGACTAGCGGGGCCAAGCACAGATACGCAGTATTTT. The chain is built from TRBV5-1 and TRBJ2-3; TRBD2 matches 12 bases. Germline CDR1 and CDR2: SGHRS and YFSETQ. CDR3 length equals 17 residues. The trim removed 4 bases at V and 0 bases at J, leaving 6 bases unmatched.

This clone has a handful of counts. The chain uses TRBV7-2 and TRBJ2-7; D perhaps matches TRBD1 (5 bases). The length of the CDR3 is 13 residues. Germline assignment: CDR1 SGHTA and CDR2 FQGNSA. Between the trimmed V and J ends, which lost 6 bases and 1 base, there was a span of 10 bases. CDR3 sequence reads: CASRDTFSYEQYF. In DNA, the CDR3 is TGTGCCAGCAGGGACACCTTTTCCTACGAGCAGTACTTC. The whole variable domain, remainder taken from reference TRBV7-2 and TRBJ2-7, is GAGVSQSPSNKVTEKGKDVELRCDPISGHTALYWYRQSLGQGLEFLIYFQGNSAPDKSGLPSDRFSAERTGGSVSTLTIQRTQQEDSAVYLCASRDTFSYEQYFGPGTRLTVT.

The chain has TRBV7-8 and TRBJ2-1; D gene ambiguous. The CDR3 has 12 residues. The V and J ends lost 2 bases and 9 bases respectively, with 8 bases between them. CDR1 is SGHVS and CDR2 is FQNEAQ in the germline V gene. The chain's CDR3 is CASSLYTGEQFF. CDR3 nucleotides: TGTGCCAGCAGCTTATATACCGGTGAGCAGTTCTTC.

J is TRBJ1-2 and V is TRBV27; 12 bases fit TRBD1. The CDR3 contains 15 residues. J lost 7 bases, V lost 7 bases, and 10 bases had no gene match. Germline CDR1 is MNHEY and CDR2 is SMNVEV (reference sequence). The CDR3 reads CASTGGGQGARGYTF. As DNA, the CDR3 is TGTGCCAGCACGGGAGGGGGACAGGGGGCTCGTGGCTACACCTTC.

This clone was detected only once. The chain has TRBV10-3 and TRBJ1-5, with D possibly matching TRBD1 (6 bases). Trimming shortened V by 3 bases and J by 7 bases, and 13 bases separated the two germline ends. The CDR3 sequence is 14 residues long. Germline CDR1 ENHRY, CDR2 SYGVKD. This chain's CDR3 is CAISDRGKGQPQHF. CDR3 DNA: TGTGCCATCAGTGACAGGGGAAAGGGACAGCCCCAGCATTTT.

V gene TRBV3-1 (or the pseudogene TRBV3-2) combines with J gene TRBJ2-7; tentative D call: TRBD1 (5 bases). The germline CDR1 and CDR2 sequences are LGHDT and YNNKEL (reference sequence). Trimming removed 6 bases from V and 4 bases from J, with 16 bases in between. The CDR3 sequence is 14 residues long. The CDR3 DNA reads as TGTGCCAGCAGTCGAGGCCGTCCAGGGTACGAGCAGTACTTC. Protein sequence: CASSRGRPGYEQYF.

This clone has ten or more counts. The chain recombines TRBV7-2 with TRBJ2-5; 8 bases are a match to TRBD1. CDR1 is SGHTA, CDR2 FQGNSA, per germline. V lost 3 bases to trimming and J lost 0 bases; unmatched junction nucleotides: 3. This CDR3 is 15 amino acids long. Here the CDR3 DNA reads TGTGCCAGCAGCTTTGACAGGGGTTACCAAGAGACCCAGTACTTC. Residues: CASSFDRGYQETQYF. The complete variable domain, with remaining parts taken from reference TRBV7-2 and TRBJ2-5, reads GAGVSQSPSNKVTEKGKDVELRCDPISGHTALYWYRQSLGQGLEFLIYFQGNSAPDKSGLPSDRFSAERTGGSVSTLTIQRTQQEDSAVYLCASSFDRGYQETQYFGPGTRLLVL.